This T cell receptor beta chain was retrieved from a study of cytomegalovirus exposure and HLA in healthy donors. The study, taken as a whole, reports: The TCR clusters that emerged in the first cohort tended, a later analysis found, to co-occur in the 120 or so validation repertoires.

With respect to this clone: The antigen is unknown.

The CDR3 totals 14 residues. The V end lost 4 bases, the J end lost 7 bases, and 15 bases lay between the germline ends. CDR1 is SGHKS and CDR2 is YYEKEE in the germline V gene (reference sequence). The repertoire was sequenced with immunoSEQ multiplex PCR; TCRdb's copy has only in-frame clones and lacks some. The sample holds hundreds of thousands of clones, more than 85% seen once. Sequenced: PBMCs. This receptor was identified in a man aged 18 to 30 in good health and CMV-seropositive. V usage is TRBV5-5 and J usage is TRBJ1-5; D remains ambiguous. Here the CDR3 DNA reads TGTGCCAGCAGCCCATTCTCAGTCGGGCAGCCCCAGCATTTT. Its translation: CASSPFSVGQPQHF.